Following are 20 T cell receptor beta chains from one sample sequenced in a study of T cells in Graves' hyperthyroidism and ophthalmopathy. The TCR beta CDR3 regions underwent amplification using RNA transcripts as the source. A set of HTBI primers served as the primers for a first-round RT-PCR of the TCR CDR3. TCRdb re-called the multiplex PCR reads with MiXCR, one entry per CDR3 protein. The sample consists of approximately 590,000 distinct CDR3 sequences, around a sixth of them appearing once. The sample taken for sequencing was blood. These receptors were collected from a woman aged 30 to 39 with Graves' hyperthyroidism.

This clonotype was seen a single time. Since a much larger clone is just one base distant, this may be a read error. V usage is TRBV3-1 and J usage is TRBJ2-2; weak D call: TRBD1 (6 bases). Trimming took 1 base from V and 4 from J, leaving 13 bases between them. The CDR3 extends over 16 amino acids. Germline CDR1 reads LGHDT; CDR2 reads YNNKEL (reference sequence). CDR3 protein: CASSQGTDIFTGELFF. CDR3 sequence (DNA): TGTGCCAGCAGCCAAGGGACAGACATATTCACCGGGGAGCTGTTTTTT.

V gene TRBV5-1 combines with J gene TRBJ2-1; D is perhaps TRBD1 or TRBD2 (5 bases each). Per germline, CDR1 SGHRS and CDR2 YFSETQ. V was pared by 0 bases and J by 3 bases, with 13 bases between. The CDR3 covers 16 residues. The CDR3 reads CASSLGGGFGYNEQFF. The CDR3 DNA sequence: TGCGCCAGCAGCTTGGGGGGCGGGTTCGGCTACAATGAGCAGTTCTTC.

To note about this clonotype: A read error is possible here, since a much larger clone lies one base away. The chain joins TRBV7-9 to TRBJ2-5; a weak D match, TRBD1 (6 bases). Trimming cost V 6 bases and J 5 bases, with 13 bases left between them. This CDR3 is built from 13 residues. CDR1 SEHNR and CDR2 FQNEAQ come from the germline V gene (reference sequence). CDR3 sequence reads: CASSVGGSETQYF. Here the CDR3 DNA reads TGTGCCAGCAGTGTAGGGGGTTCGGAGACCCAGTACTTC. The full variable domain, its missing parts supplied by reference TRBV7-9 and TRBJ2-5, is DTGVSQNPRHKITKRGQNVTFRCDPISEHNRLYWYRQTLGQGPEFLTYFQNEAQLEKSRLLSDRFSAERPKGSFSTLEIQRTEQGDSAMYLCASSVGGSETQYFGPGTRLLVL.

This clonotype has ten or more counts. The gene calls are TRBV12-3 or TRBV12-4 and TRBJ2-3; weak D call: TRBD1 (6 bases). CDR3 size: 15 residues. Trimming cost V 5 bases and J 4 bases, with 16 bases left between them. The CDR3 spells CASSPTGPGADTQYF. The CDR3, as DNA: TGTGCCAGCAGTCCAACTGGGCCAGGGGCAGATACGCAGTATTTT.

The V gene is TRBV15, the J gene TRBJ2-1, with D uncertain. Germline values: CDR1 LNHNV, CDR2 YYDKDF (reference sequence). Trimming pared 3 bases from V and 9 bases from J, leaving 18 bases between. This CDR3 contains 15 residues. The CDR3 loop is CATSRIKVGVGEQFF. For the CDR3, the DNA is TGTGCCACCAGCAGGATCAAGGTGGGTGTTGGTGAGCAGTTCTTC.

This clonotype was observed at least ten times. V usage is TRBV3-1 and J usage is TRBJ1-2; the D gene is possibly TRBD1 (5 bases). Trimming took off 3 bases at V and 0 bases at J, with 11 bases between the two ends. The CDR3 extends over 15 amino acids. Germline assignment: CDR1 LGHDT and CDR2 YNNKEL (reference sequence). The CDR3 protein is CASSHTGDSNYGYTF. The CDR3 DNA reads TGTGCCAGCAGCCACACGGGGGATTCTAACTATGGCTACACCTTC.

This clonotype was recorded at least ten times. CDR3 nucleotides: TGTGCCAGCAGTCAGAGGGCCCATAGGATGGAGACCCAGTACTTC. Protein sequence: CASSQRAHRMETQYF. The gene calls are TRBV27 and TRBJ2-5; TRBD2 might be the D (5 bases). This CDR3 is built from 15 residues. The germline gives CDR1 MNHEY, CDR2 SMNVEV (reference sequence). The V gene lost 5 bases and the J gene lost 5 bases, with 18 bases spanning the gap.

This clonotype was detected ten times or more. The gene calls are TRBV6-5 and TRBJ1-2, with a tentative D call TRBD1 (5 bases). Germline lookup yields CDR1 MNHEY and CDR2 SVGAGI. V was trimmed by 2 bases and J by 5 bases, leaving 12 bases between them. The CDR3 runs to 14 residues. The DNA for the CDR3 is TGTGCCAGCAGTTACACAAGAGACAGTTATGGCTACACCTTC. Translation gives CASSYTRDSYGYTF.

This chain links TRBV6-1 with TRBJ2-3; 7 positions match TRBD2. J gave up 6 bases and V 9 bases, and 6 bases lay outside the gene matches. The CDR3 sequence is 12 residues long. The germline V gene has CDR1 MNHNS and CDR2 SASEGT. CDR3 nucleotide sequence: TGTGCCAGTGGGGGGGAGCCCGATACGCAGTATTTT. It is translated as CASGGEPDTQYF.

At least ten counts were recorded for this clonotype. The chain carries TRBV5-6 and TRBJ2-7; weak D call: TRBD1 (6 bases). The germline V gene encodes CDR1 SGHDT and CDR2 YYEEEE. Trimming shortened V by 4 bases and J by 5 bases, and 13 bases separated the two germline ends. The CDR3 is 13 amino acids. The CDR3 here is CASSGDTTHEQYF. The CDR3 bases are TGTGCCAGCAGCGGGGACACCACCCACGAGCAGTACTTC.

This clonotype was detected ten times or more. The chain combines TRBV20-1 with TRBJ2-7; 9 nucleotides agree with TRBD1. From germline, CDR1 is DFQATT and CDR2 SNEGSKA (reference sequence). This CDR3 is built from 14 residues. V lost 0 bases to trimming and J lost 5 bases; unmatched junction nucleotides: 5. Here the CDR3 reads CSAREGQGINEQYF. DNA for the CDR3: TGCAGTGCTAGAGAGGGACAGGGTATTAACGAGCAGTACTTC.

The chain links TRBV6-1 to TRBJ1-2, with TRBD1 matching 8 bases. Trimming at V came to 5 bases and at J to 7 bases, leaving 9 bases not matched to a gene. CDR3 size: 14 residues. Germline lookup yields CDR1 MNHNS and CDR2 SASEGT. Here the CDR3 reads CASSRTGISGGYTF. CDR3 nucleotides: TGTGCCAGCAGTAGGACAGGGATCTCGGGTGGCTACACCTTC.

This clonotype was picked up a small number of times. The gene calls are TRBV20-1 and TRBJ2-1, with 10 nucleotides matching TRBD2. Germline assignment: CDR1 DFQATT and CDR2 SNEGSKA (reference sequence). V was pared by 1 base and J by 5 bases, with 20 bases of the junction left unmatched. The CDR3 covers 20 residues. For the CDR3, the DNA is TGCAGTGCTAGAGTCGTGTCTAGCGGGAGAGGGGGGCCTTACAACAATGAGCAGTTCTTC. Its translation is CSARVVSSGRGGPYNNEQFF.

This clonotype was detected ten times or more. This chain links TRBV28 with TRBJ2-7; 7 bases map to TRBD2. Germline V gene data show CDR1 as MDHEN and CDR2 as SYDVKM. CDR3 size: 16 residues. Trimming cost V 2 bases and J 0 bases; bases outside gene matches: 7. The CDR3 region has the DNA TGTGCCAGCAGTTTACCGGGACTACCGAGCTCCTACGAGCAGTACTTC. Protein: CASSLPGLPSSYEQYF.

With regard to this clonotype: This may come from a read error, since a much larger clone is one base off. The V and J genes are TRBV27 and TRBJ2-7; D might be TRBD2 (7 bases). V lost 2 bases and J 4 bases, leaving 21 bases between the germline ends. Germline CDR1 and CDR2: MNHEY and SMNVEV (reference sequence). CDR3 length equals 17 residues. CDR3 sequence: CASSLTPVGGGQYEQYF. The CDR3 region has the DNA TGTGCCAGCAGTTTAACACCCGTAGGGGGGGGCCAGTACGAGCAGTACTTC.

This clonotype was recorded many times. This chain joins TRBV7-6 and TRBJ2-3; tentatively, D is TRBD1 or TRBD2 (5 bases each). Per germline, CDR1 SGHVS and CDR2 FNYEAQ. V was cut by 4 bases and J by 2 bases, with 13 bases left in between. The CDR3 is 15 residues long. The CDR3 region has the DNA TGTGCCAGCAGCTCGGGACGCTGGCTCACAGATACGCAGTATTTT. As protein: CASSSGRWLTDTQYF.

The genes are TRBV7-2 and TRBJ2-7; 11 nucleotides align to TRBD2. This CDR3 has 14 amino acids. V lost 8 bases, J lost 4 bases, and 7 bases stayed unmatched. Germline CDR1 reads SGHTA; CDR2 reads FQGNSA. The CDR3 DNA follows: TGTGCCAGCCACCCGGGACTAGCGGCGTACGAGCAGTACTTC. Protein: CASHPGLAAYEQYF.

This clonotype was recorded a few times. The rearrangement uses TRBV7-9 and TRBJ1-6; D unclear. Germline CDR1 reads SEHNR; CDR2 reads FQNEAQ (reference sequence). V lost 1 base, J lost 0 bases, and 16 bases lay in between. CDR3 length: 19 amino acids. CDR3 sequence: CASSLVLTNPYSYNSPLHF. In DNA form, the CDR3 reads TGTGCCAGCAGCTTAGTCTTGACTAACCCTTACTCCTATAATTCACCCCTCCACTTT.

This clonotype has a handful of counts. The chain joins TRBV9 to TRBJ2-2; D is possibly TRBD2 (5 bases). Germline V gives CDR1 SGDLS, CDR2 YYNGEE. V was pared by 0 bases and J by 7 bases, with 19 bases between. CDR3 length: 17 amino acids. The CDR3 sequence: CASSVGPTARVNGELFF. The CDR3 nucleotides read TGTGCCAGCAGCGTAGGACCGACCGCGCGGGTAAACGGGGAGCTGTTTTTT.

This clonotype was observed at least ten times. The J gene is TRBJ1-2, the V gene TRBV30; TRBD1 aligns across 9 bases. The germline V gene encodes CDR1 GTSNPN and CDR2 SVGIG (reference sequence). V shed 1 base, J shed 8 bases, and the junction held 8 bases outside the gene matches. The CDR3 loop spans 14 amino acids. The CDR3 here is CAWSDVPGQGGYTF. As DNA, the CDR3 is TGTGCCTGGAGTGACGTCCCGGGACAGGGCGGCTACACCTTC. The full variable domain, with the rest looked up from reference TRBV30 and TRBJ1-2, is SQTIHQWPATLVQPVGSPLSLECTVEGTSNPNLYWYRQAAGRGLQLLFYSVGIGQISSEVPQNLSASRPQDRQFILSSKKLLLSDSGFYLCAWSDVPGQGGYTFGSGTRLTVV.